This is a list of T cell receptor beta chains from one sample in a study of blood T cell repertoires in COVID-19. Assay: immunoSEQ multiplex PCR; the TCRdb copy retains only in-frame clones and omits some. The sample holds some 42,000 clones, around nine tenths seen once. The material sequenced was peripheral blood. The receptors originated from a man aged 50-60 years with active COVID-19. Each CDR3 is given with its conserved first and last residue. Each record gives: clone size, D gene, V gene, CDR3 length, J gene, CDR3 protein, CDR3 DNA. The D gene is left open where the match is weak. Clone size is not always given. Where it is, it says once, few, many or a class for expanded clones.

clone_size: -; d_call: -; v_call: TRBV6-6; cdr3_length: 12; j_call: TRBJ2-1; cdr3_aa: CASSPPSDEQFF; cdr3_nt: TGTGCCAGCAGTCCCCCTTCTGATGAGCAGTTCTTC
clone_size: -; d_call: TRBD1; v_call: TRBV6-5; cdr3_length: 15; j_call: TRBJ2-7; cdr3_aa: CATHPQGAQTYEQYF; cdr3_nt: TGTGCCACCCATCCCCAGGGGGCACAGACCTACGAGCAGTACTTC
clone_size: once; d_call: TRBD2; v_call: TRBV24-1; cdr3_length: 13; j_call: TRBJ2-1; cdr3_aa: CATSEGGDDEQFF; cdr3_nt: TGTGCCACCAGTGAGGGGGGGGACGATGAGCAGTTCTTC
clone_size: -; d_call: TRBD1; v_call: TRBV3-1/TRBV3-2; cdr3_length: 15; j_call: TRBJ2-5; cdr3_aa: CASSQMDRDRETQYF; cdr3_nt: TGTGCCAGCAGCCAAATGGACAGGGATAGGGAGACCCAGTACTTC
clone_size: -; d_call: TRBD2; v_call: TRBV3-1/TRBV3-2; cdr3_length: 17; j_call: TRBJ2-1; cdr3_aa: CASSQVRLAGGYNEQFF; cdr3_nt: TGTGCCAGCAGCCAAGTTAGGCTAGCGGGAGGCTACAATGAGCAGTTCTTC
clone_size: -; d_call: TRBD1; v_call: TRBV19; cdr3_length: 14; j_call: TRBJ1-4; cdr3_aa: CASSLRTGSEKLFF; cdr3_nt: TGTGCCAGTAGTCTAAGGACAGGGTCTGAAAAACTGTTTTTT
clone_size: -; d_call: -; v_call: TRBV30; cdr3_length: 13; j_call: TRBJ2-2; cdr3_aa: CAYNRAWDGELFF; cdr3_nt: TGTGCCTATAACAGGGCTTGGGACGGGGAGCTGTTTTTT
clone_size: -; d_call: -; v_call: TRBV7-6; cdr3_length: 15; j_call: TRBJ2-1; cdr3_aa: CASSFLQGSYNEQFF; cdr3_nt: TGTGCCAGCAGCTTCCTACAGGGTTCCTACAATGAGCAGTTCTTC
clone_size: -; d_call: TRBD1; v_call: TRBV9; cdr3_length: 14; j_call: TRBJ1-2; cdr3_aa: CASSVRGQGDGYTF; cdr3_nt: TGTGCCAGCAGCGTAAGGGGACAGGGGGATGGCTACACCTTC
clone_size: -; d_call: TRBD2; v_call: TRBV9; cdr3_length: 14; j_call: TRBJ2-7; cdr3_aa: CASSVGTSANEQYF; cdr3_nt: TGTGCCAGCAGCGTAGGGACTAGCGCCAACGAGCAGTACTTC
clone_size: -; d_call: -; v_call: TRBV11-2; cdr3_length: 16; j_call: TRBJ2-2; cdr3_aa: CASSLVVTTTPGELFF; cdr3_nt: TGTGCCAGCAGCTTAGTTGTGACTACTACCCCCGGGGAGCTGTTTTTT
clone_size: -; d_call: TRBD2; v_call: TRBV2; cdr3_length: 13; j_call: TRBJ2-7; cdr3_aa: CASSELGTREQYF; cdr3_nt: TGTGCCAGCAGTGAATTGGGGACTAGAGAGCAGTACTTC
clone_size: -; d_call: -; v_call: TRBV30; cdr3_length: 18; j_call: TRBJ2-7; cdr3_aa: CAWSRGGGSFTSSYEQYF; cdr3_nt: TGTGCCTGGAGTCGCGGTGGAGGGTCCTTTACTAGCTCCTACGAGCAGTACTTC
clone_size: -; d_call: TRBD2; v_call: TRBV9; cdr3_length: 15; j_call: TRBJ2-1; cdr3_aa: CASSHGRASYNEQFF; cdr3_nt: TGTGCCAGCAGCCACGGGAGGGCCTCCTACAATGAGCAGTTCTTC